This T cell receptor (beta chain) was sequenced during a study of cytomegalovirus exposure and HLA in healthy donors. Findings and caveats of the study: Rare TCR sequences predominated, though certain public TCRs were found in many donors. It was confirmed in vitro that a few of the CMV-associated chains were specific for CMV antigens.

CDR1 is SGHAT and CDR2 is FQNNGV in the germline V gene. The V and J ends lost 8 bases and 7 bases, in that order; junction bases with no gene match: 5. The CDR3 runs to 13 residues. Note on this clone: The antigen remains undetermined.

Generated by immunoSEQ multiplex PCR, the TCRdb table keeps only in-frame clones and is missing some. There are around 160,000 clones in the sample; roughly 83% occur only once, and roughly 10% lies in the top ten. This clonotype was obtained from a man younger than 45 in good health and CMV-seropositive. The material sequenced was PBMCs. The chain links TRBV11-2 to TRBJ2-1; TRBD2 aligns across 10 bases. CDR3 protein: CASERGGGNEQFF. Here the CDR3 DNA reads TGTGCCAGCGAGCGGGGGGGCGGAAATGAGCAGTTCTTC. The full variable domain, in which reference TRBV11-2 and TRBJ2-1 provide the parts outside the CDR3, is EAGVAQSPRYKIIEKRQSVAFWCNPISGHATLYWYQQILGQGPKLLIQFQNNGVVDDSQLPKDRFSAERLKGVDSTLKIQPAKLEDSAVYLCASERGGGNEQFFGPGTRLTVL.